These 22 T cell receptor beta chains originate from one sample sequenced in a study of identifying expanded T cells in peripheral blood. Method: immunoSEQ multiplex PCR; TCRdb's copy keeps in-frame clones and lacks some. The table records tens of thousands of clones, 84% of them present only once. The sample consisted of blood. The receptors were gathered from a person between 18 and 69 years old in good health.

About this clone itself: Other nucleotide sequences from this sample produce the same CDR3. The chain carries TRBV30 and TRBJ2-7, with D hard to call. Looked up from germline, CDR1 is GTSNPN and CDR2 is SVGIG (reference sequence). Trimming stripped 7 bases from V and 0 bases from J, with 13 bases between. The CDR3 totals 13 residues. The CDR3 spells CAFYRVTSYEQYF. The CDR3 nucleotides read TGTGCCTTTTACAGAGTAACCTCCTACGAGCAGTACTTC.

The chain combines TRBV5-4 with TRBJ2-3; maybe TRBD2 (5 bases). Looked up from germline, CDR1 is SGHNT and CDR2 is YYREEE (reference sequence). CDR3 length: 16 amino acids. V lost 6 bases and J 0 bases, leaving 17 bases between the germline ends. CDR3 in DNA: TGTGCCAGCATCAACAGTGCCCAGCGGAGCACAGATACGCAGTATTTT. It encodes CASINSAQRSTDTQYF.

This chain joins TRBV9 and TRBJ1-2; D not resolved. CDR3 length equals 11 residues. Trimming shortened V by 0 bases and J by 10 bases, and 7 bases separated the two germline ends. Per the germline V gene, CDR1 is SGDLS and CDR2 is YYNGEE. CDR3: CASSVVWNYTF. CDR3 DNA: TGTGCCAGCAGCGTAGTTTGGAACTACACCTTC.

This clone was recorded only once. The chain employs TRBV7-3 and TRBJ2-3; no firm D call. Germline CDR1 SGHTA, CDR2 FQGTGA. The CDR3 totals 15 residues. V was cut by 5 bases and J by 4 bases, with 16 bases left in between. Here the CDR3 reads CASSLGGYGADTQYF. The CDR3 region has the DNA TGTGCCAGCAGCCTCGGTGGGTATGGAGCAGATACGCAGTATTTT.

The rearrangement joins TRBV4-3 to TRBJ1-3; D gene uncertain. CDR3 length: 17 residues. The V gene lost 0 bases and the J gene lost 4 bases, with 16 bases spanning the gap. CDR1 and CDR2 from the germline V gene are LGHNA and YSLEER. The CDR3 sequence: CASSQDQSGWQGNTIYF. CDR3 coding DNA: TGCGCCAGCAGCCAAGATCAAAGCGGGTGGCAGGGAAACACCATATATTTT.

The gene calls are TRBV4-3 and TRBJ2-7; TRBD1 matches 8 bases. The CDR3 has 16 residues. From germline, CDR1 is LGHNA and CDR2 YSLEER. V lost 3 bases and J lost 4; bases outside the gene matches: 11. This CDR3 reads CASSHGGQGGFYEQYF. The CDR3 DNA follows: TGCGCCAGCAGCCACGGAGGACAGGGAGGCTTTTACGAGCAGTACTTC.

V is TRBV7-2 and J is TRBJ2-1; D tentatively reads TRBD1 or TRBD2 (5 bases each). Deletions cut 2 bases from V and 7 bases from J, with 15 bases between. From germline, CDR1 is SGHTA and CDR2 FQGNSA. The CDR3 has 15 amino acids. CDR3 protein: CASSLSWAGRNEQFF. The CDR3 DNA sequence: TGTGCCAGCAGCTTATCCTGGGCAGGGAGAAATGAGCAGTTCTTC.

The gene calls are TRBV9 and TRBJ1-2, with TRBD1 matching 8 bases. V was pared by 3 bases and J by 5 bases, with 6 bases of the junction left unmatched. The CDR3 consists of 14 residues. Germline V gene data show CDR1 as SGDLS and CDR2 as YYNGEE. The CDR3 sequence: CASSETGQVYGYTF. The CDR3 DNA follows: TGTGCCAGCAGCGAAACGGGACAGGTTTATGGCTACACCTTC. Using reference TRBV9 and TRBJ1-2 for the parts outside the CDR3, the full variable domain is DSGVTQTPKHLITATGQRVTLRCSPRSGDLSVYWYQQSLDQGLQFLIQYYNGEERAKGNILERFSAQQFPDLHSELNLSSLELGDSALYFCASSETGQVYGYTFGSGTRLTVV.

The CDR3: CASSLGGRGSEQFF. CDR3 DNA sequence: TGTGCCAGCAGTTTAGGAGGGAGGGGCTCGGAGCAGTTCTTC. The rearrangement joins TRBV27 to TRBJ2-1; 7 nucleotides line up with TRBD2. Trimming removed 2 bases from V and 10 bases from J; junction bases left unmatched: 8. CDR3 length: 14 residues. From germline, CDR1 is MNHEY and CDR2 SMNVEV (reference sequence).

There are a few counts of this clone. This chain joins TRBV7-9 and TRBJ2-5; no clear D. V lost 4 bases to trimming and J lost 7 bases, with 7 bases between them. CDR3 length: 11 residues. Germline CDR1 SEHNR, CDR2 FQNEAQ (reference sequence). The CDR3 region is CASSSMGTQYF. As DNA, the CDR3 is TGTGCCAGCAGCTCCATGGGGACCCAGTACTTC.

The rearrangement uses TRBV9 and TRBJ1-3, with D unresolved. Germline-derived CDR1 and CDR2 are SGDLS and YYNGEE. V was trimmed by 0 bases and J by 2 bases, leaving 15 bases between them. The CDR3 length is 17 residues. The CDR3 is CASSVATATGTGNTIYF. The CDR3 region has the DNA TGTGCCAGCAGCGTAGCTACAGCAACGGGAACTGGAAACACCATATATTTT.

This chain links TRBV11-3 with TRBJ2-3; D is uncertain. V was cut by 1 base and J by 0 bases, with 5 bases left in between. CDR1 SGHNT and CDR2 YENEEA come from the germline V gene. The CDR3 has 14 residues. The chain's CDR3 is CASSLGSSTDTQYF. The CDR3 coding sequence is TGTGCCAGCAGCTTAGGCAGTAGCACAGATACGCAGTATTTT.

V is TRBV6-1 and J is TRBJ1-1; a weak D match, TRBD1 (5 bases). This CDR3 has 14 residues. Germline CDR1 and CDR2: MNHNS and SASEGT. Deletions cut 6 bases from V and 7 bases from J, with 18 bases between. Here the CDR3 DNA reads TGTGCCAGCAGCCATGACCGGGACTTGGGTGAAGCTTTCTTT. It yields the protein CASSHDRDLGEAFF.

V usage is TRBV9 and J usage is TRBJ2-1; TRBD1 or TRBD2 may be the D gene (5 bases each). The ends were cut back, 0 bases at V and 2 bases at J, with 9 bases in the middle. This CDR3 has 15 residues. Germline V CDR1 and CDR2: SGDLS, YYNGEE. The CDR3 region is CASSVGGSTYNEQFF. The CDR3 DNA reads TGTGCCAGCAGCGTAGGGGGGAGCACCTACAATGAGCAGTTCTTC.

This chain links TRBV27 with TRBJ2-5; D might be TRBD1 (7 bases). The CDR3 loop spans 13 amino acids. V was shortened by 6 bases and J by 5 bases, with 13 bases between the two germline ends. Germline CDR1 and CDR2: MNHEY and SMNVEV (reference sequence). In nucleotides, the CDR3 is TGTGCCAGCAGGGCGGGACAGTGGGAGACCCAGTACTTC. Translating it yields CASRAGQWETQYF.

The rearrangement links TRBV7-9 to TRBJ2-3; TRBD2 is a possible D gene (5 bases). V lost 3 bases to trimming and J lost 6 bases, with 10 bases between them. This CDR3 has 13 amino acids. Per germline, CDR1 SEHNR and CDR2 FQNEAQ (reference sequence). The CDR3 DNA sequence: TGTGCCAGCAGCTTGGGAGACGTGGATACGCAGTATTTT. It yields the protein CASSLGDVDTQYF.

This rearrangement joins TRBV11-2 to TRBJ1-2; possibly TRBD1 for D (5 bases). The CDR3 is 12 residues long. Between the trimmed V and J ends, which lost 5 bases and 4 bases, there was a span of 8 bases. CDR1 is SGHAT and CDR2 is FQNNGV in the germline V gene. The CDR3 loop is CASSPGTYGYTF. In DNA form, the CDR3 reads TGTGCCAGCAGCCCAGGGACCTATGGCTACACCTTC.

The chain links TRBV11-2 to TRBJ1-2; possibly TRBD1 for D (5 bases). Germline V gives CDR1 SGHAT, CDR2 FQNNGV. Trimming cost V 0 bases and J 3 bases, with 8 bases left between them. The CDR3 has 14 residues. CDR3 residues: CASSLDGGHYGYTF. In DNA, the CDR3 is TGTGCCAGCAGCTTAGATGGGGGACACTATGGCTACACCTTC.

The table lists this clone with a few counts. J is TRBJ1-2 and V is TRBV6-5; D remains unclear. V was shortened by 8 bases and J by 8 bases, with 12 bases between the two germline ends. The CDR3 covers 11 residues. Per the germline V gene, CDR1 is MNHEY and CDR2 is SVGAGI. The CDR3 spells CASHSERGYTF. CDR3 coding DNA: TGTGCCAGCCACTCCGAGCGGGGCTACACCTTC.

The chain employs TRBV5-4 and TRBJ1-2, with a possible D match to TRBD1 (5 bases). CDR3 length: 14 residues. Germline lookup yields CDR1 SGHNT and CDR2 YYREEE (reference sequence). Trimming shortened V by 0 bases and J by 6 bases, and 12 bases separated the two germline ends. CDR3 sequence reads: CASSLGQGPDGYTF. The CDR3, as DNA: TGTGCCAGCAGCTTGGGCCAGGGCCCCGATGGCTACACCTTC.

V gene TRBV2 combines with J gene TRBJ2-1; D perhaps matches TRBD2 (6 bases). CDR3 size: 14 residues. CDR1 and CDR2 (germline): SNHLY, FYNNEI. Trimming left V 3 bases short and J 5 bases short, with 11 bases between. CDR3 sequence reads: CASSDKRADNEQFF. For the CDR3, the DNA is TGTGCCAGCAGTGACAAGCGGGCGGACAATGAGCAGTTCTTC.

The CDR3 is CASSVDIRAGDRETQYF. As DNA, the CDR3 is TGTGCCAGCAGCGTAGATATTAGGGCAGGGGATAGAGAGACCCAGTACTTC. V usage is TRBV9 and J usage is TRBJ2-5; tentatively, D is TRBD1 (6 bases). The V gene's germline CDR1 is SGDLS and CDR2 YYNGEE. CDR3 length equals 17 residues. The V end lost 0 bases, the J end lost 4 bases, and 19 bases lay between the germline ends. The full variable domain, rest sourced from reference TRBV9 and TRBJ2-5, is DSGVTQTPKHLITATGQRVTLRCSPRSGDLSVYWYQQSLDQGLQFLIQYYNGEERAKGNILERFSAQQFPDLHSELNLSSLELGDSALYFCASSVDIRAGDRETQYFGPGTRLLVL.